This TCR beta chain was sequenced for a study of sequential checkpoint blockade in melanoma. TCRdb's table, derived via immunoSEQ multiplex PCR, lists solely in-frame clones and lacks some. The sample gives some 15,000 clones, 85% to 95% of which show up once; roughly a quarter is in the top ten. The treatment here: randomized to nivolumab then ipilimumab (arm A) or the reverse (arm B). Sorted cells were live CD3+CD8+, lacking CD19 and CD56, from PBMCs. J gave up 4 bases and V 6 bases, and 5 bases lay outside the gene matches. CDR3 length: 14 amino acids. In germline, CDR1 is MNHEY, CDR2 SMNVEV (reference sequence).

This specimen was CD8+ T cells sorted from blood (inferred from file names), taken from a patient given nivolumab and ipilimumab in sequence. This sequence joins TRBV27 and TRBJ1-5; TRBD1 aligns across 8 bases. The source of this sequence is a human donor with melanoma. The CDR3 DNA reads as TGTGCCAGCAGACCCGGGACAGGTAATCAGCCCCAGCATTTT. Encoded protein: CASRPGTGNQPQHF.